These 9 T cell receptor beta chains were sequenced from one sample in a study of T cells in narcolepsy (dated by TCRdb to 2016 to 2019). The method behind the library was the immunoSEQ multiplex PCR assay. TCRdb's version of the immuneACCESS table is confined to in-frame rearrangements and falls short of the full clone set. An unresolved V gene accounts for under half of the shortfall where checked; the remainder is of unknown origin. Present in this sample are tens of thousands of clones, about 80% of which were seen just once. 0.71% of the sample lies in the top ten. The material sequenced was CD45RA- memory CD4+ T cells from PBMCs. This specimen's cell subset or site label, per the study, means: memory T cells sorted ex vivo from peripheral blood. Source of these receptors: a human donor with narcolepsy.

This rearrangement joins TRBV15 to TRBJ2-4, with a tentative D call TRBD1 (7 bases). Germline V gene sequence: CDR1 LNHNV, CDR2 YYDKDF (reference sequence). CDR3 size: 15 residues. Trimming removed 0 bases at V and 6 bases at J, with 12 bases between. This CDR3 is CATSRDQGGGNIQYF. The DNA of the CDR3 is TGTGCCACCAGCAGAGATCAGGGGGGAGGAAACATTCAGTACTTC.

The chain is built from TRBV7-8 and TRBJ2-5, with 8 bases aligning to TRBD2. Germline CDR1 and CDR2: SGHVS and FQNEAQ. This CDR3 comprises 17 residues. Germline trimming cut 5 bases from V and 1 base from J; bases unmatched to any gene: 12. The DNA of the CDR3 is TGTGCCAGCAGCCCCGGGAGGGCACCCTTTGTCCAAGAGACCCAGTACTTC. Protein product: CASSPGRAPFVQETQYF.

The chain is built from TRBV5-5 and TRBJ1-1; 7 nucleotides match TRBD1. V lost 0 bases and J lost 3; bases outside the gene matches: 11. CDR1 and CDR2 (germline): SGHKS, YYEKEE (reference sequence). The CDR3 has 17 amino acids. CDR3 sequence (DNA): TGTGCCAGCAGCTTGGGTTCACAGGGGCTACTTTACACTGAAGCTTTCTTT. It encodes CASSLGSQGLLYTEAFF.

The V call is TRBV4-1, the J call TRBJ1-1; TRBD1 aligns across 10 bases. This CDR3 comprises 18 residues. The V and J ends lost 2 bases and 5 bases, in that order; junction bases with no gene match: 14. In germline, CDR1 is MGHRA, CDR2 YSYEKL. CDR3 loop: CASSQPFLLDRGATEAFF. CDR3 in DNA: TGCGCCAGCAGCCAACCGTTTCTATTGGACAGGGGGGCTACTGAAGCTTTCTTT.

The V and J genes are TRBV5-4 and TRBJ2-7, with D hard to call. The CDR3 extends over 15 amino acids. V was trimmed by 1 base and J by 5 bases, leaving 16 bases between them. Germline V lookup: CDR1 SGHNT, CDR2 YYREEE (reference sequence). DNA of the CDR3: TGTGCCAGCAGCTTGACCGCAGAGAGATTGCACGAGCAGTACTTC. Its protein is CASSLTAERLHEQYF.

The rearrangement joins TRBV11-2 to TRBJ2-3; D gene ambiguous. With 3 bases removed from V and 4 bases from J, the gap between germline ends came to 11 bases. The CDR3 consists of 14 residues. The germline gives CDR1 SGHAT, CDR2 FQNNGV. CDR3 nucleotides: TGTGCCAGCAGCTTGCTGGGGTTCGCAGATACGCAGTATTTT. Protein product: CASSLLGFADTQYF.

V gene TRBV6-5 combines with J gene TRBJ1-2; D is unresolved. CDR1 MNHEY and CDR2 SVGAGI come from the germline V gene. The length of the CDR3 is 14 residues. V lost 4 bases and J 7 bases, leaving 16 bases between the germline ends. This CDR3 is CASSSDTQEGGYTF. DNA for the CDR3: TGTGCCAGCAGTTCTGACACTCAGGAGGGTGGCTACACCTTC.

This clone was seen only a few times. The chain combines TRBV4-2 with TRBJ2-7; 7 positions agree with TRBD2. Germline V gene data show CDR1 as LGHNA and CDR2 as YNFKEQ. This CDR3 has 16 amino acids. The trim removed 0 bases at V and 5 bases at J, leaving 10 bases unmatched. The CDR3 sequence is CASSQDLTGGRNEQYF. The CDR3 DNA follows: TGTGCCAGCAGCCAAGACTTGACGGGAGGCCGCAACGAGCAGTACTTC.

The J gene is TRBJ2-5, the V gene TRBV25-1; D might be TRBD2 (7 bases). Trimming took off 2 bases at V and 2 bases at J, with 18 bases between the two ends. The CDR3 length is 17 residues. The V gene's germline CDR1 is MGHDK and CDR2 SYGVNS. The CDR3 loop reads CASSEINTGRGQETQYF. CDR3 in DNA: TGTGCCAGCAGTGAAATAAATACAGGGAGGGGGCAAGAGACCCAGTACTTC.